This entry describes one TCR beta chain. With iRepertoire HTBI primers and Arm-PCR of CDR3 regions, TCR beta libraries were built. A single record per CDR3 protein comes from TCRdb applying MiXCR to the multiplex PCR reads. Of approximately 470,000 distinct CDR3 sequences in the sample, around 15% were seen once. V shed 6 bases and J 4 bases; nucleotides not matched to a gene: 2. Germline CDR1 reads DFQATT; CDR2 reads SNEGSKA (reference sequence). The CDR3 covers 12 residues. The source of the sample is a study of regulatory T cells in long-lasting Graves disease. Time point noted: newly diagnosed GD, antithyroid drugs for less than 3 months. Extracted PBMC RNA gave rise to the TCR library. A further study also used this sample, focusing on T cells in Graves' hyperthyroidism and ophthalmopathy. This second study notes: Initially, a first-round RT-PCR of the TCR CDR3 employed the HTBI primer set.

This clonotype was obtained from a man aged 35-49 years with Graves disease. This chain links TRBV20-1 with TRBJ2-7; 11 nucleotides line up with TRBD2. Sequencing used peripheral blood mononuclear cells (PBMCs), obtained at new diagnosis, from a patient treated with antithyroid drugs. CDR3 DNA: TGCAGTGCAGCTAGCGGGAGGTACGAGCAGTACTTC. Translating it yields CSAASGRYEQYF.